The 13 T cell receptor beta chains below all came from one sample that was sequenced in a study of T cell responses to AZD1222 COVID-19 vaccine (dated by TCRdb to 2020 to 2022). The sample's time point label, decoded: about 28 days (+/-7) after the second vaccine dose. The intended sense of this specimen's treatment or condition label: meningococcal conjugate vaccine given as trial control. Library construction relied on the immunoSEQ multiplex PCR assay. TCRdb's version of the immuneACCESS table is confined to in-frame rearrangements and falls short of the full clone set. An unresolved V gene accounts for under half of the shortfall where checked; the remainder is of unknown origin. This sample gives about 120,000 clones in total; 80% to 95% of them show up just once. 4% to 4.5% of the sample is held by the ten biggest clonotypes. The specimen comprised peripheral blood, sampled 28 days after the second dose of the MenACWY control vaccine. The receptors were sampled from an adult who received the MenACWY meningococcal vaccine as a control.

The J gene is TRBJ2-5, the V gene TRBV3-1 (or the pseudogene TRBV3-2); TRBD2 aligns across 9 bases. Germline assignment: CDR1 LGHDT and CDR2 YNNKEL (reference sequence). V lost 2 bases and J lost 5; bases outside the gene matches: 15. The CDR3 contains 18 residues. The CDR3 is CASSQSPAGGPLRETQYF. The DNA of the CDR3 is TGTGCCAGCAGCCAATCTCCGGCGGGAGGGCCGTTGAGGGAGACCCAGTACTTC.

V is TRBV11-2 and J is TRBJ1-2; the D gene is possibly TRBD1 (6 bases). CDR1 and CDR2 from the germline V gene are SGHAT and FQNNGV. This CDR3 comprises 13 residues. V lost 3 bases to trimming and J lost 8 bases, with 13 bases between them. The CDR3 loop is CASSFPFRGGYTF. CDR3 nucleotides: TGTGCCAGCAGCTTTCCCTTCAGGGGCGGCTACACCTTC.

The rearrangement links TRBV28 to TRBJ1-6; possible D gene TRBD1, 6 bases. The germline V gene encodes CDR1 MDHEN and CDR2 SYDVKM. This CDR3 region has 14 residues. Trimming stripped 3 bases from V and 7 bases from J, with 10 bases between. CDR3 protein: CASSLLGGNSPLHF. CDR3 nucleotides: TGTGCCAGCAGTTTGTTAGGGGGGAATTCACCCCTCCACTTT.

The chain is built from TRBV9 and TRBJ1-3, with D possibly TRBD1 on 5 matching bases. The CDR3 has 14 amino acids. With 3 bases removed from V and 3 bases from J, the gap between germline ends came to 10 bases. Germline V gene data show CDR1 as SGDLS and CDR2 as YYNGEE. The CDR3 region is CASSDGGIGNTIYF. Written as DNA, the CDR3 is TGTGCCAGCAGCGATGGGGGAATTGGAAACACCATATATTTT.

The chain recombines TRBV11-2 with TRBJ1-6; D gene ambiguous. Per the germline V gene, CDR1 is SGHAT and CDR2 is FQNNGV. V was shortened by 2 bases and J by 1 base, with 9 bases between the two germline ends. The length of the CDR3 is 16 residues. In DNA, the CDR3 is TGTGCCAGCAGCTTACGCGGGAAATCCTATAATTCACCCCTCCACTTT. This gives the protein CASSLRGKSYNSPLHF.

The V gene is TRBV14, the J gene TRBJ1-4; no clear D gene. Trimming removed 0 bases at V and 4 bases at J, with 15 bases between. Germline V gene data show CDR1 as SGHDN and CDR2 as FVKESK. This CDR3 region has 17 residues. In DNA form, the CDR3 reads TGTGCCAGCAGCCAAGATGTAGCCGGCAGGCTTAATGAAAAACTGTTTTTT. Encoded protein: CASSQDVAGRLNEKLFF.

The chain is built from TRBV5-1 and TRBJ2-7; D remains unclear. The CDR3 sequence is 13 residues long. Germline loops: CDR1 SGHRS, CDR2 YFSETQ. V gave up 1 base and J gave up 3 bases, with 8 bases separating them. CDR3 nucleotide sequence: TGCGCCAGCAGCTTGTCAGGCAACTACGAGCAGTACTTC. Protein sequence: CASSLSGNYEQYF.

The rearrangement links TRBV27 to TRBJ2-6; 7 positions match TRBD2. The germline CDR1 and CDR2 sequences are MNHEY and SMNVEV (reference sequence). The CDR3 is made up of 16 amino acids. V shed 3 bases and J 1 base; nucleotides not matched to a gene: 3. CDR3 residues: CASSFSGGSGANVLTF. CDR3 bases: TGTGCCAGCAGTTTCTCGGGGGGTTCTGGGGCCAACGTCCTGACTTTC.

This chain links TRBV7-9 with TRBJ1-1; D unclear. The CDR3 runs 13 residues. The V end lost 2 bases, the J end lost 1 base, and 5 bases lay between the germline ends. CDR1 SEHNR and CDR2 FQNEAQ come from the germline V gene (reference sequence). CDR3 protein: CASSLQENTEAFF. CDR3 in DNA: TGTGCCAGCAGCTTACAAGAGAACACTGAAGCTTTCTTT.

The rearrangement uses TRBV19 and TRBJ2-3; D unresolved. Germline assignment: CDR1 LNHDA and CDR2 SQIVND (reference sequence). The germline V and J ends were trimmed by 2 bases and 5 bases, with 14 bases remaining between them. CDR3 length: 15 residues. In DNA form, the CDR3 reads TGTGCCAGTAGTATACTTTTGGGATTCGGAGATACGCAGTATTTT. Translating it yields CASSILLGFGDTQYF.

This clone was seen only once. This chain links TRBV6-2 or TRBV6-3 with TRBJ1-5; D is possibly TRBD1 (6 bases). Germline CDR1 and CDR2: MNHEY and SVGEGT. Trimming removed 2 bases at V and 4 bases at J, with 15 bases between. The CDR3 sequence is 16 residues long. CDR3: CASSYGPGAGNQPQHF. The CDR3 DNA is TGTGCCAGCAGTTACGGCCCAGGGGCGGGGAATCAGCCCCAGCATTTT.

In DNA, the CDR3 is TGCAGCGTTCGTACCGACAGGGGAGTTGGTGACGAGCAGTACGTC. It codes for CSVRTDRGVGDEQYV. The chain employs TRBV29-1 and TRBJ2-7; 8 nucleotides agree with TRBD1. The CDR3 extends over 15 amino acids. J lost 5 bases, V lost 5 bases, and 14 bases had no gene match. CDR1 SQVTM and CDR2 ANQGSEA come from the germline V gene.

The CDR3: CASSIDRAGNQPQHF. DNA for the CDR3: TGTGCCAGTAGTATAGACAGGGCTGGCAATCAGCCCCAGCATTTT. V is TRBV19 and J is TRBJ1-5; weak D call: TRBD1 (5 bases). The CDR3 is made up of 15 amino acids. CDR1 and CDR2 from the germline V gene are LNHDA and SQIVND (reference sequence). The V gene lost 0 bases and the J gene lost 2 bases, with 8 bases spanning the gap.